A selection of T cell receptor beta chains follows, all from one sample in a study of blood T cell repertoires in COVID-19. This table comes from immunoSEQ multiplex PCR, and its TCRdb copy is limited to in-frame clones, with some not included. The sample has around 270,000 clones, around nine tenths seen once; the top ten hold around 5%. Material for sequencing was peripheral blood. These TCRs come from an older woman with COVID-19, enrolled during active disease. The CDR3 runs from the conserved cysteine through the conserved F or W.

TRBV4-3	TRBJ2-7	CASSQVLGNSYEQYF
TRBV5-1	TRBJ2-3	CASRGLAGAGSVDTQYF
TRBV28	TRBJ2-3	CASSLGSRADTQYF
TRBV4-1	TRBJ2-1	CASSPTSGGYNEQFF
TRBV29-1	TRBJ2-3	CSVASGFTDTQYF
TRBV5-1	TRBJ2-7	CASSPRRGGLYEQYF
TRBV5-1	TRBJ1-6	CASRDSLESPLHF
TRBV7-3	TRBJ2-1	CASSLTSWGRTEQFF
TRBV6-6	TRBJ1-6	CASTMTGSSYNSPLHF
TRBV2	TRBJ1-4	CASRSGTGNEKLFF
TRBV27	TRBJ2-1	CASTESGSNEQFF
TRBV5-1	TRBJ2-7	CASSLGQGIYEQYF
TRBV19	TRBJ1-4	CASSGTRNEKLFF
TRBV9	TRBJ1-1	CASSVGLSTEAFF
TRBV7-9	TRBJ1-4	CASSLDRGTNEKLFF
TRBV19	TRBJ1-5	CASTGQGYSNQPQHF
TRBV27	TRBJ2-5	CASSLLGRPETQYF
TRBV6-5	TRBJ2-1	CASSYSEEGNEQFF
TRBV5-1	TRBJ2-7	CASSLVSTYEQYF
TRBV2	TRBJ2-2	CASSHRTGPGELFF
TRBV6-4	TRBJ2-3	CASSDVTSGTDTQYF
TRBV2	TRBJ1-1	CASSEAGRGEAFF
TRBV30	TRBJ1-3	CAWNRGGGSGSGNTIYF
TRBV6-5	TRBJ1-1	CASSYGGAWDTEAFF
TRBV7-9	TRBJ2-2	CASRSSGSRTGELFF
TRBV6-2/TRBV6-3	TRBJ2-1	CASSYPASGSPQFF
TRBV10-2	TRBJ1-2	CASSESPGANYGYTF
TRBV3-1/TRBV3-2	TRBJ2-3	CASSPPSGSSDTQYF
TRBV20-1	TRBJ1-1	CSASKGIEAEAFF
TRBV4-1	TRBJ1-5	CASSQADRVGNQPQHF
TRBV6-2/TRBV6-3	TRBJ2-1	CASSVAPPGQFF
TRBV28	TRBJ1-2	CASSPQQGLYGYTF
TRBV18	TRBJ1-1	CASSPPRTGNTEAFF
TRBV7-9	TRBJ2-1	CASNLPTHNEQFF
TRBV6-2/TRBV6-3	TRBJ2-2	CASTPLGRRSTGELFF
TRBV10-2	TRBJ2-3	CASRDVVLAASTDTQYF
TRBV7-9	TRBJ1-1	CASSLVWGPMNTEAFF
TRBV12-3/TRBV12-4	TRBJ2-5	CASSRQIQETQYF
TRBV19	TRBJ1-1	CASQRAGTEAFF
TRBV6-5	TRBJ1-1	CASGLSGVTEAFF
TRBV18	TRBJ1-4	CASSQGHTNEKLFF
TRBV7-3	TRBJ2-7	CASSFKGGHEQYF
TRBV27	TRBJ2-4	CASSLSTGGGNIQYF
TRBV21-1	TRBJ2-5	CASSKAVRGQETQYF
TRBV6-5	TRBJ1-2	CASSRSFRDLEGYTF
TRBV28	TRBJ1-4	CASSPHGSTREKLFF
TRBV4-3	TRBJ2-3	CASSQDLGGGVGGDTQYF
TRBV9	TRBJ2-6	CASSVGGSPGANVLTF
TRBV19	TRBJ2-1	CASSPGGLGTSGYNEQFF
TRBV15	TRBJ2-7	CATSRGLATRSYEQYF
TRBV3-1/TRBV3-2	TRBJ1-6	CASRTGGSPLHF
TRBV5-1	TRBJ2-7	CASSLQGMLAGATHEQYF
TRBV7-8	TRBJ2-5	CASSLDRGRITQYF